This T cell receptor (beta chain) was captured in a study of blood T cells in healthy people across ages (dated by TCRdb to the mid-2010s). Background for the entire study: In model experiments, template switching captured roughly one uniquely barcoded TCR beta cDNA molecule for every two T cells. To avoid experimental bias, donors of different ages were distributed randomly across sequencing lanes. Four age groups were formed from the donors: young (average approximately 15 years), middle-aged (around 37), aged (under 70) and long-lived (around 82). The study analyzed two additional independent replicas of 1 million unique cDNA reads from the same blood draw for two donors, one aged 18 to 29 and one aged 80 or older. To track age-related changes in TCR beta repertoire diversity, the study relied on deep sequencing normalized with unique cDNA molecular identifiers. Overall study results and their limits: Observed TCR beta diversity per million T cells fell roughly linearly with age, and a significant reduction was already apparent by age roughly 41. Because the CMV infection status of the donors was unknown, age-related changes in expanded clonotypes may potentially have been confounded. Compared with the aged group, more naive CD4+ T cells, fewer expanded clones and increased TCR diversity were shown by the long-lived group, suggesting age selection. Conclusive comparison of naive and antigen-experienced compartments was prevented by the profiling of bulk unsorted PBMCs. A strong correlation was found between observed TCR beta diversity and the percentage of naive T cells measured by flow cytometry. Total diversity estimates from one million sequenced T cells were considered lower bounds and underestimates.

The roughly 42 donors, aged 6 to 90 years, were systemically healthy Caucasian individuals from Russia. Each donor gave about 9.7 milliliters of peripheral blood, drawn into EDTA-treated Vacutainer tubes. Ficoll-Paque density-gradient centrifugation was used to isolate PBMCs, with at least 7 million obtained per sample. Total RNA was extracted from PBMCs with Trizol reagent, with at least 6 micrograms obtained per sample. Naive CD45RAhigh/CD27high T cell percentages were measured by flow cytometry on a PBMC aliquot from every donor. The library was prepared using 5' RACE. Reads for this sample came from an Illumina HiSeq 2500. A second PCR of about 7 to 12 cycles was run with a J-beta primer mix and a sample-barcoded 5' primer. Each TCR beta cDNA molecule received a unique molecular identifier from a template-switch 5' adaptor carrying 12 random nucleotides. At least 2.5 million CDR3-containing paired-end reads were obtained from each sample. The Mint cDNA synthesis kit, primed by a TRBC-specific oligonucleotide, was used to synthesize first-strand cDNA from all RNA. Following uracil-DNA glycosylase treatment, all cDNA underwent a first 18-cycle PCR with the universal primers M1SS and BC2_uni_R. As for the original processing: Each sample was normalized by randomly selecting 1 million high-quality reads, each carrying a distinct molecular identifier. Instead of being binned into consensus sequences, reads with shared molecular identifiers were discarded. CDR3 identification, clonotype clustering and error correction used MiTCR with a Q25 quality threshold and the strictest error-elimination algorithm. A nonparametric unseen species model using Euler transformation provided a lower-bound estimate of total TCR beta diversity. TCRdb ran its own pipeline on the public reads, namely fastp trimming at Q25 and MiXCR clone calling, and kept in-frame beta chains. Entries that share a CDR3 protein sequence are merged under the most common genes and DNA. TCRdb assigned the V and J calls; the authors' analysis was not used. In all, the sample holds hundreds of thousands of distinct CDR3 sequences, and 58% of those were seen once. The ten largest clones represent over 20% of the sample.

From a lookup of the germline V gene, CDR1 and CDR2 are SGHRS and YFSETQ. The CDR3 goes from the cysteine to the phenylalanine over 16 residues. Left in the record is the CDR3 DNA by itself, 48 bases read in frame from the first base. Trimming leaves V shorter by 5 bases and J shorter by 7 bases, with the junction holding 14 bases beyond the gene matches. In regard to this clonotype: Its target antigen remains unknown. The sample holds no much larger clone one base away, and base qualities are not on file.

This TCR was recovered from a man aged 25-40 years in good health. Sequenced sample: blood. The chain joins TRBV5-1 to TRBJ2-7, with 11 bases matching TRBD2. The CDR3 sequence is CASRPQSLAGAWEQYF. The DNA sequence is given as TGCGCCAGCAGGCCCCAGTCACTAGCGGGAGCGTGGGAGCAGTACTTC.